What follows are 15 T cell receptor beta chains derived from one specimen sequenced in a study of blood T cell repertoires in COVID-19. The protocol was immunoSEQ multiplex PCR, while the TCRdb copy is restricted to in-frame clones and leaves out a portion. This table has 150,000 to 200,000 clones, 88% appearing once. The material sequenced was peripheral blood. These receptors all come from a man aged 50 to 59 who had recovered from COVID-19.

This clone occurred once. The chain is built from TRBV24-1 and TRBJ2-1; the D gene is possibly TRBD2 (7 bases). V lost 8 bases to trimming and J lost 6 bases, with 22 bases between them. This CDR3 region has 16 residues. CDR1 is KGHDR and CDR2 is SFDVKD in the germline V gene. CDR3 sequence reads: CATNLREGEGGNEQFF. The CDR3 DNA follows: TGTGCCACCAACCTACGTGAGGGGGAGGGAGGCAATGAGCAGTTCTTC.

This rearrangement joins TRBV7-3 to TRBJ2-5; the match to TRBD1 covers 7 bases. The CDR3 extends over 15 amino acids. Germline CDR1 and CDR2: SGHTA and FQGTGA. Trimming cost V 0 bases and J 4 bases; bases outside gene matches: 5. The CDR3 region is CASSLTHQGVETQYF. DNA for the CDR3: TGTGCCAGCAGCTTAACGCACCAGGGGGTAGAGACCCAGTACTTC.

The gene calls are TRBV27 and TRBJ2-5, with 10 positions matching TRBD2. Germline CDR1 and CDR2: MNHEY and SMNVEV (reference sequence). V lost 6 bases and J lost 5; bases outside the gene matches: 30. This CDR3 contains 22 residues. The CDR3 nucleotides read TGTGCCAGCAGAATCCGAGGGGGGGCGAACAGAGTTGGGACTAGCGATATGGAGACCCAGTACTTC. Protein sequence: CASRIRGGANRVGTSDMETQYF.

The chain has TRBV7-6 and TRBJ2-1; D is ambiguous. Germline values: CDR1 SGHVS, CDR2 FNYEAQ. The CDR3 sequence is 15 residues long. V was cut by 4 bases and J by 5 bases, with 15 bases left in between. The CDR3 nucleotides read TGTGCCAGCAGCTCGTTCGGCCTCCGGGACAATGAGCAGTTCTTC. Translated, it gives CASSSFGLRDNEQFF.

The genes are TRBV30 and TRBJ2-3; 11 bases fit TRBD2. This CDR3 is 17 amino acids long. The germline V gene has CDR1 GTSNPN and CDR2 SVGIG (reference sequence). The V segment lost 1 base and the J segment 1 base; nucleotides outside the gene matches: 7. CDR3 sequence reads: CAWSGGTSGRGTDTQYF. The CDR3 region has the DNA TGTGCCTGGAGTGGGGGGACTAGCGGTCGAGGCACAGATACGCAGTATTTT.

The chain is built from TRBV18 and TRBJ2-7; 12 positions match TRBD1. CDR1 is KGHSH, CDR2 LQKENI, per germline. The CDR3 has 14 amino acids. The junction had 6 bases not matched to a gene; V was cut back by 6 bases and J by 6 bases. The CDR3 protein is CASSPGTGGLEQYF. The CDR3, as DNA: TGTGCCAGCTCTCCCGGGACAGGGGGCCTCGAGCAGTACTTC.

J is TRBJ1-2 and V is TRBV7-8, with 10 positions matching TRBD1. The CDR3 is 14 amino acids. J gave up 14 bases and V 1 base, and 10 bases lay outside the gene matches. Germline V gene data show CDR1 as SGHVS and CDR2 as FQNEAQ. CDR3 sequence reads: CASSLGPGQGPQTF. CDR3 nucleotide sequence: TGTGCCAGCAGCTTAGGCCCGGGACAGGGGCCACAAACCTTC.

This clone was detected once. The genes are TRBV14 and TRBJ2-3; D call uncertain. V was shortened by 0 bases and J by 4 bases, with 14 bases between the two germline ends. In germline, CDR1 is SGHDN, CDR2 FVKESK. The CDR3 has 16 amino acids. CDR3 loop: CASSQDFGRIPDTQYF. Here the CDR3 DNA reads TGTGCCAGCAGCCAAGATTTCGGCAGGATCCCAGATACGCAGTATTTT.

The chain is built from TRBV28 and TRBJ2-6, with TRBD1 identical over 9 bases. CDR3 length equals 19 residues. CDR1 and CDR2 (germline): MDHEN, SYDVKM. Trimming cost V 1 base and J 0 bases; bases outside gene matches: 7. DNA of the CDR3: TGTGCCAGCAGTTTATTATGGGACAGGGTAAACTCTGGGGCCAACGTCCTGACTTTC. It specifies CASSLLWDRVNSGANVLTF.

The chain couples TRBV29-1 to TRBJ2-7, with D perhaps TRBD2 (5 bases). V was shortened by 4 bases and J by 3 bases, with 13 bases between the two germline ends. Germline V gene sequence: CDR1 SQVTM, CDR2 ANQGSEA. This CDR3 is 13 amino acids long. The CDR3 coding sequence is TGCAGCGTTGTATCTACAGAGGGCTACGAGCAGTACTTC. Its translation is CSVVSTEGYEQYF.

This chain connects TRBV6-2 or TRBV6-3 to TRBJ2-7; no reliable D call. Trimming took off 4 bases at V and 0 bases at J, with 28 bases between the two ends. The V gene's germline CDR1 is MNHEY and CDR2 SVGEGT. The CDR3 is 20 residues long. For the CDR3, the DNA is TGTGCCAGCAGTTTGAGCGCCACGTTCCTCGGATCAAAAAACTCCTACGAGCAGTACTTC. This codes for CASSLSATFLGSKNSYEQYF.

The chain carries TRBV4-1 and TRBJ2-5; the D gene is possibly TRBD2 (5 bases). The germline V gene has CDR1 MGHRA and CDR2 YSYEKL. Trimming took off 0 bases at V and 2 bases at J, with 19 bases between the two ends. The CDR3 is made up of 18 amino acids. This chain's CDR3 is CASSQEVGVARIQETQYF. CDR3 in DNA: TGCGCCAGCAGCCAAGAGGTCGGGGTAGCGCGGATACAAGAGACCCAGTACTTC.

V and J are TRBV5-4 and TRBJ2-5, with TRBD1 matching 9 bases. The CDR3 spans 15 residues. CDR1 is SGHNT, CDR2 YYREEE, per germline (reference sequence). After removal of 6 bases from V and 2 bases from J, the junction contained 8 bases not matched to a gene. CDR3 in DNA: TGTGCCAGCACCCTAGGGACAGGGATACAAGAGACCCAGTACTTC. Protein sequence: CASTLGTGIQETQYF.

The chain links TRBV11-3 to TRBJ1-6, with D possibly matching TRBD1 (5 bases). The CDR3 is 15 residues long. Trimming left V 7 bases short and J 8 bases short, with 18 bases between. Germline assignment: CDR1 SGHNT and CDR2 YENEEA. The CDR3 nucleotides are TGTGCCAGCACCGGAGGGGCCTCAGATGATTCACCCCTCCACTTT. This encodes CASTGGASDDSPLHF.

In DNA, the CDR3 is TGTGCCAGCAGCGCCCGGACAGGGATGGGAGGAAACACCATATATTTT. This encodes CASSARTGMGGNTIYF. This chain links TRBV5-8 with TRBJ1-3; the match to TRBD1 covers 8 bases. The germline gives CDR1 SGHTS, CDR2 YDEGEE. The CDR3 is made up of 16 amino acids. Trimming removed 4 bases from V and 4 bases from J; junction bases left unmatched: 10.